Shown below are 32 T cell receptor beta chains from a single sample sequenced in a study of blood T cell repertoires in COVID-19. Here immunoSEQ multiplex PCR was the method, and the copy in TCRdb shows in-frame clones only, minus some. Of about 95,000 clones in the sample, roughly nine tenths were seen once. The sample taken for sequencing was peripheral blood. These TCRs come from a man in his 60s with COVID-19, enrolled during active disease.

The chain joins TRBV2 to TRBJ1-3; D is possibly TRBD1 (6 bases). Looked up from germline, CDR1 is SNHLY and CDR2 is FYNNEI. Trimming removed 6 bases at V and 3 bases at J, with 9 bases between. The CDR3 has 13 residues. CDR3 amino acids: CASRQGDGNTIYF. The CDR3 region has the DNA TGTGCCAGCAGACAGGGTGATGGAAACACCATATATTTT.

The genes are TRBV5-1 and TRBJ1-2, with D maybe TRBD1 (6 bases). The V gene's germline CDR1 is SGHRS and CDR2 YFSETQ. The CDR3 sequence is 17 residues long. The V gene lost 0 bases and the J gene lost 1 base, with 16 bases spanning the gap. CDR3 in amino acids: CASSLAAGEGDNYGYTF. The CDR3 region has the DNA TGCGCCAGCAGCTTGGCGGCAGGGGAGGGCGATAACTATGGCTACACCTTC.

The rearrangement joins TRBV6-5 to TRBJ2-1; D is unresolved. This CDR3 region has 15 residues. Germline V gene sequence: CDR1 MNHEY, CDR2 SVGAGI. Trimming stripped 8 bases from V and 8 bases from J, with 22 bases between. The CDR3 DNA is TGTGCCAGCGGCTCCGGGTCGGCCTTCGGTCATGAGCAGTTCTTC. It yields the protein CASGSGSAFGHEQFF.

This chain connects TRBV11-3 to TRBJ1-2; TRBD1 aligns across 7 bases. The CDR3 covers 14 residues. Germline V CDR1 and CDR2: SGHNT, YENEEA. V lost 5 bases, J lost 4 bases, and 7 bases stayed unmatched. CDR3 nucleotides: TGTGCCAGCAGCGTAGGACAGGCCCTCTATGGCTACACCTTC. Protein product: CASSVGQALYGYTF.

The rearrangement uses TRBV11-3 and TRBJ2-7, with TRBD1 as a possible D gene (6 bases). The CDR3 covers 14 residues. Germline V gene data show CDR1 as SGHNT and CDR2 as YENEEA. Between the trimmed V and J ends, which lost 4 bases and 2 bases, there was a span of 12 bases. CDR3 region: CASSSSGTTYEQYF. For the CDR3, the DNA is TGTGCCAGCAGCTCCTCCGGGACAACCTACGAGCAGTACTTC.

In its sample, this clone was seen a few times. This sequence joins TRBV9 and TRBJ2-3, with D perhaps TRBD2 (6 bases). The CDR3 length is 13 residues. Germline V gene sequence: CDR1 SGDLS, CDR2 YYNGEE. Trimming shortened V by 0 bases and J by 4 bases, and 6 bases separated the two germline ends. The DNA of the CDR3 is TGTGCCAGCAGCGTAGCGGGAGCAGATACGCAGTATTTT. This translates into CASSVAGADTQYF.

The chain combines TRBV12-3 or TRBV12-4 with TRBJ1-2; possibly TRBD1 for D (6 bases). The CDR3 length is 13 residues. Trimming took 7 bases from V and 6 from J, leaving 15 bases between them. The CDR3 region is CASTPRGGHGYTF. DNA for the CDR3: TGTGCCAGCACCCCCCGGGGGGGGCATGGCTACACCTTC.

The CDR3 reads CASSVDYDGRFYEQYF. In DNA form, the CDR3 reads TGTGCCAGCAGCGTAGATTATGACGGGAGGTTCTACGAGCAGTACTTC. The chain recombines TRBV9 with TRBJ2-7, with 7 bases fitting TRBD2. J lost 3 bases, V lost 0 bases, and 9 bases had no gene match. Germline V gene sequence: CDR1 SGDLS, CDR2 YYNGEE. The CDR3 length is 16 residues. The whole variable domain, remainder taken from reference TRBV9 and TRBJ2-7, is DSGVTQTPKHLITATGQRVTLRCSPRSGDLSVYWYQQSLDQGLQFLIQYYNGEERAKGNILERFSAQQFPDLHSELNLSSLELGDSALYFCASSVDYDGRFYEQYFGPGTRLTVT.

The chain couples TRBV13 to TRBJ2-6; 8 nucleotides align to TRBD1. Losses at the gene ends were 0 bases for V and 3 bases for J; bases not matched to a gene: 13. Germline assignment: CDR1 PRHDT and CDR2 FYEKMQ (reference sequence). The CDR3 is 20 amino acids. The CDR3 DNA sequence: TGTGCCAGCAGCTTAGGCAGGTCAGGGGGCGCTTTAGTTGGGGCCAACGTCCTGACTTTC. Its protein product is CASSLGRSGGALVGANVLTF. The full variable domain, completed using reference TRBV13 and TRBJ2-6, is AAGVIQSPRHLIKEKRETATLKCYPIPRHDTVYWYQQGPGQDPQFLISFYEKMQSDKGSIPDRFSAQQFSDYHSELNMSSLELGDSALYFCASSLGRSGGALVGANVLTFGAGSRLTVL.

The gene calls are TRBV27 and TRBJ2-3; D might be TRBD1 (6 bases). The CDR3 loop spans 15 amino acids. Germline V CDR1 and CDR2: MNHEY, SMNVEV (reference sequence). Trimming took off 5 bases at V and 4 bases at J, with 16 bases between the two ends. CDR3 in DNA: TGTGCCAGCAGTCCCACAGGGTGGGATTCAGATACGCAGTATTTT. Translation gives CASSPTGWDSDTQYF.

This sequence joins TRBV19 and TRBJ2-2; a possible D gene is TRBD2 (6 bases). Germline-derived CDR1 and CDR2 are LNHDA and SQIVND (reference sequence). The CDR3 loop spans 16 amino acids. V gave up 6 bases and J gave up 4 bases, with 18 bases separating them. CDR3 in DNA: TGTGCCAGTAGAATCCGGGAGAGAGTAGGCACCGGGGAGCTGTTTTTT. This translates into CASRIRERVGTGELFF.

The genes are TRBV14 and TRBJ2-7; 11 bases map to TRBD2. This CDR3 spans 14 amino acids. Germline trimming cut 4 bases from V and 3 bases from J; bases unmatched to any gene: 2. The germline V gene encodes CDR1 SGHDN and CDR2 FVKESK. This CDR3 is CASSLTSGSYEQYF. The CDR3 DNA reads TGTGCCAGCAGCCTAACTAGCGGGAGCTACGAGCAGTACTTC.

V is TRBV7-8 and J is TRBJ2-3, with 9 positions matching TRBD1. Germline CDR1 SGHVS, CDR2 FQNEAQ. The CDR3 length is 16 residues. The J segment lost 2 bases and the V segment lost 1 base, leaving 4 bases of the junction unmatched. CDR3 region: CASSLVTGGVTDTQYF. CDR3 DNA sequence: TGTGCCAGCAGCTTAGTTACAGGGGGCGTCACAGATACGCAGTATTTT.

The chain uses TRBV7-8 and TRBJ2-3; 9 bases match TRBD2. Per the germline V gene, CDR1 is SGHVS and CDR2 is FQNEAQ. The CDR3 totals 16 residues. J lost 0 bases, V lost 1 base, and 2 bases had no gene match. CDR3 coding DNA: TGTGCCAGCAGCTTAGTTAGCGGGGGTAGCACAGATACGCAGTATTTT. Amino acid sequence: CASSLVSGGSTDTQYF. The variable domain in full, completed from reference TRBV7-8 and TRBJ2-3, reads GAGVSQSPRYKVAKRGQDVALRCDPISGHVSLFWYQQALGQGPEFLTYFQNEAQLDKSGLPSDRFFAERPEGSVSTLKIQRTQQEDSAVYLCASSLVSGGSTDTQYFGPGTRLTVL.

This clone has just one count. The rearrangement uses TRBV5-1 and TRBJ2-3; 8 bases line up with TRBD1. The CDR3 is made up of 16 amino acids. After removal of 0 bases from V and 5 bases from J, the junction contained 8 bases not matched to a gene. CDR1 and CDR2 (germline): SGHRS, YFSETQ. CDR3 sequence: CASSLGAPTGGDTQYF. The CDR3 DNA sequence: TGCGCCAGCAGCTTGGGGGCCCCCACAGGGGGAGATACGCAGTATTTT.

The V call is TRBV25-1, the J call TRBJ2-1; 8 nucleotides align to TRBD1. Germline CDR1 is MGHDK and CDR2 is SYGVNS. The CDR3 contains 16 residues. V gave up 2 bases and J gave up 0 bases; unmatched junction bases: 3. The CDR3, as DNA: TGTGCCAGCAGTGAACAGGGGGCTGACTCCTACAATGAGCAGTTCTTC. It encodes CASSEQGADSYNEQFF.

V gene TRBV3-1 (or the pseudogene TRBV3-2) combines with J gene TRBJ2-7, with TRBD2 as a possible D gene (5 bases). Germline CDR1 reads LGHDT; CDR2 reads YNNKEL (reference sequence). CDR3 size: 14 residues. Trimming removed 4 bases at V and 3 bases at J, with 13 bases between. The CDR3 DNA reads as TGTGCCAGCAGCCCGCAAGGACTCCACTACGAGCAGTACTTC. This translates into CASSPQGLHYEQYF.

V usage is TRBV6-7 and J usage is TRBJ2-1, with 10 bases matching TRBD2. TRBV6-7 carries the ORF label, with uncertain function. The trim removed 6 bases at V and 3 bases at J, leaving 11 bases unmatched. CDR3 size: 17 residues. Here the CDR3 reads CASSPVTSGPFYNEQFF. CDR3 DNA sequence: TGTGCCAGCAGCCCCGTGACTAGCGGGCCGTTCTACAATGAGCAGTTCTTC.

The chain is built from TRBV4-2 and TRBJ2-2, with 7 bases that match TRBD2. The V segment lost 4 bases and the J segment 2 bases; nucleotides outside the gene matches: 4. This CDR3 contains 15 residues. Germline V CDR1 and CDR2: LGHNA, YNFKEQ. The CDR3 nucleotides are TGTGCCAGCAGCCTTAGCGGGCGTAACACCGGGGAGCTGTTTTTT. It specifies CASSLSGRNTGELFF.

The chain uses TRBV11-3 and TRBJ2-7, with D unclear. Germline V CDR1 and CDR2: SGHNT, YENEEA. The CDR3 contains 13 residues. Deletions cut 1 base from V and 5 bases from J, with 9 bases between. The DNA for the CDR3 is TGTGCCAGCAGCTTAGTCGGTCACGACGAGCAGTACTTC. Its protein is CASSLVGHDEQYF.

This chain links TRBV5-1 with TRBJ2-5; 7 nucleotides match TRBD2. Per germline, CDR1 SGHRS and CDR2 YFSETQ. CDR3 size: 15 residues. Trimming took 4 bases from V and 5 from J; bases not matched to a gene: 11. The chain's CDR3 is CASSPGRDYGETQYF. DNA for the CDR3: TGCGCCAGCAGCCCGGGTCGGGACTACGGGGAGACCCAGTACTTC.

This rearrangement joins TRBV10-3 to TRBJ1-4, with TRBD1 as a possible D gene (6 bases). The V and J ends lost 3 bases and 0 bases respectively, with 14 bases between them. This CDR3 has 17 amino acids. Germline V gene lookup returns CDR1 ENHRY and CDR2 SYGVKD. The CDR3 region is CAISDRGPTATNEKLFF. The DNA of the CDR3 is TGTGCCATCAGTGACAGGGGCCCCACTGCAACTAATGAAAAACTGTTTTTT.

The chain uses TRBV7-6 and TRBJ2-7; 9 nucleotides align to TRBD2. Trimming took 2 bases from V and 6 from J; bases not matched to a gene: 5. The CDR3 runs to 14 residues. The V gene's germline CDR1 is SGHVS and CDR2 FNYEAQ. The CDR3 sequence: CASSLKLAGTEQYF. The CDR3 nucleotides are TGTGCCAGCAGCTTAAAGCTAGCGGGAACCGAGCAGTACTTC.

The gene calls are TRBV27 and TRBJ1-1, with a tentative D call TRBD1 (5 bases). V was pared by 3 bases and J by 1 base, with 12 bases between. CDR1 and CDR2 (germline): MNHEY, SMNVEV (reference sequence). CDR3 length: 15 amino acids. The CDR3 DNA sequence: TGTGCCAGCAGTTTCCATGGGGGGAGGAACACTGAAGCTTTCTTT. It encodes CASSFHGGRNTEAFF.

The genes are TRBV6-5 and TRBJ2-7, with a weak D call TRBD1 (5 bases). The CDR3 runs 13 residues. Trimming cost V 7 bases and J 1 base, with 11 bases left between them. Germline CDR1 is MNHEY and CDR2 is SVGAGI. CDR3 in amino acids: CASTSTVSYEQYF. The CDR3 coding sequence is TGTGCCAGCACTTCGACAGTATCCTACGAGCAGTACTTC.

The CDR3 protein is CSASSPGQDFYEQYF. CDR3 coding DNA: TGCAGTGCTAGTTCACCGGGACAGGATTTCTACGAGCAGTACTTC. V gene TRBV20-1 combines with J gene TRBJ2-7, with TRBD1 identical over 8 bases. J gave up 3 bases and V 3 bases, and 10 bases lay outside the gene matches. The CDR3 runs 15 residues. CDR1 and CDR2 (germline): DFQATT, SNEGSKA (reference sequence).

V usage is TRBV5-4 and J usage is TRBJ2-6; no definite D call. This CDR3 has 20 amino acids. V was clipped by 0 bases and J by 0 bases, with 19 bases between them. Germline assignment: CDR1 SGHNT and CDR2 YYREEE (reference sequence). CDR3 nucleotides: TGTGCCAGCAGCTTGGACGAGTTGCCAGGCTTTTCCTCTGGGGCCAACGTCCTGACTTTC. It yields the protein CASSLDELPGFSSGANVLTF. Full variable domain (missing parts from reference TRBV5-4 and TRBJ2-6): ETGVTQSPTHLIKTRGQQVTLRCSSQSGHNTVSWYQQALGQGPQFIFQYYREEENGRGNFPPRFSGLQFPNYSSELNVNALELDDSALYLCASSLDELPGFSSGANVLTFGAGSRLTVL.

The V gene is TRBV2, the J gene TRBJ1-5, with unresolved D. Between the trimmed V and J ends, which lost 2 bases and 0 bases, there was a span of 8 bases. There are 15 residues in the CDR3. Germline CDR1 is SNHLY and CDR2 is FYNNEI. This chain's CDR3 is CASSEIQISNQPQHF. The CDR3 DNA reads TGTGCCAGCAGTGAAATTCAGATTAGCAATCAGCCCCAGCATTTT.

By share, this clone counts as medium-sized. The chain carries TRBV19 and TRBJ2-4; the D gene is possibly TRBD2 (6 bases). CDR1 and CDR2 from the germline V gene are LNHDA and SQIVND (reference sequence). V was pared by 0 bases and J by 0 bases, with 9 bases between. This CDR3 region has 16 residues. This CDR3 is CASSIEAGTAKNIQYF. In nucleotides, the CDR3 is TGTGCCAGTAGTATAGAGGCGGGGACAGCCAAAAACATTCAGTACTTC.

CDR3 amino acids: CASSPSPVGESYEQYF. The CDR3 bases are TGTGCCAGCAGCCCGAGTCCAGTAGGAGAGTCCTACGAGCAGTACTTC. V is TRBV5-4 and J is TRBJ2-7; unclear D gene. CDR1 is SGHNT and CDR2 is YYREEE in the germline V gene (reference sequence). CDR3 length: 16 residues. With 4 bases removed from V and 1 base from J, the gap between germline ends came to 18 bases.

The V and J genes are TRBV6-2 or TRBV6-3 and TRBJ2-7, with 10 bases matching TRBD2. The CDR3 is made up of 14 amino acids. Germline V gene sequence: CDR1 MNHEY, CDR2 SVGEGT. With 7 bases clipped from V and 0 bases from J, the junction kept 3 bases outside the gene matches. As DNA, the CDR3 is TGTGCCAGCACCCCTAGCGGGAGCTCCTACGAGCAGTACTTC. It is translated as CASTPSGSSYEQYF.

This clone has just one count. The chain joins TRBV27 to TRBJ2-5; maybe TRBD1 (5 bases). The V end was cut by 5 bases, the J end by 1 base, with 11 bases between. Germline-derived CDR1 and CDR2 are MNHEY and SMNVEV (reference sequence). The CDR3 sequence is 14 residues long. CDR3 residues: CASSQWGSQETQYF. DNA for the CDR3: TGTGCCAGCAGTCAATGGGGCAGCCAAGAGACCCAGTACTTC.